A single TCR beta chain is shown here with its context. Between the trimmed V and J ends, which lost 0 bases and 5 bases, there was a span of 8 bases. The CDR3 spans 14 residues. Germline V gene sequence: CDR1 LGHDT, CDR2 YNNKEL (reference sequence). The sample is drawn from a study of blood T cell repertoires in COVID-19. Sequencing was performed with immunoSEQ multiplex PCR; in TCRdb, only in-frame clones are kept and a portion is missing. The sample consists of over 150,000 clones, 94% of them appearing once. The V gene is TRBV3-1 (or the pseudogene TRBV3-2), the J gene TRBJ2-1; D uncertain. The origin of this receptor is a man aged 25-45 years with COVID-19, enrolled during active disease. Sample: peripheral blood. The DNA for the CDR3 is TGTGCCAGCAGCCAAGATCGGTTACACAATGAGCAGTTCTTC. Translating gives CASSQDRLHNEQFF.